This entry lists 3 T cell receptor beta chains sequenced from one sample in a study of T cell repertoires in cytomegalovirus infection. For these receptors, no antigen is known. TCRdb independently ran MiXCR on the reads; one entry per CDR3 protein. The repertoire holds about 770,000 distinct CDR3 sequences, roughly 29% seen once, with approximately 14% in the top ten. Source: cultured CD8+ T cells from PBMCs, taken from culture after CMV antigen stimulation. The source of these receptors is a human donor in good health (CMV status not recorded). Some clones in this sample may be carry-over from other donors' samples.

The genes are TRBV6-5 and TRBJ1-3; tentatively, D is TRBD1 (6 bases). The CDR3 is 16 amino acids. In germline, CDR1 is MNHEY, CDR2 SVGAGI. The V gene lost 5 bases and the J gene lost 2 bases, with 16 bases spanning the gap. This chain's CDR3 is CASSLRGQNAGNTIYF. DNA of the CDR3: TGTGCCAGCAGTCTTCGGGGACAAAATGCTGGAAACACCATATATTTT.

The V gene is TRBV7-9, the J gene TRBJ1-2; D gene uncertain. With 6 bases removed from V and 6 bases from J, the gap between germline ends came to 14 bases. Germline V gives CDR1 SEHNR, CDR2 FQNEAQ (reference sequence). This CDR3 contains 13 residues. The CDR3 DNA reads as TGTGCCAGCAGTCCTGGCGGGATGAATGGCTACACCTTC. The encoded protein is CASSPGGMNGYTF.

This clonotype was detected ten times or more. The chain recombines TRBV12-3 or TRBV12-4 with TRBJ2-5, with D unclear. V was trimmed by 1 base and J by 5 bases, leaving 11 bases between them. The CDR3 runs 14 residues. DNA of the CDR3: TGTGCCAGCAGTTTAGGGTCCCTCAGGGAGACCCAGTACTTC. Amino acid sequence: CASSLGSLRETQYF.